Reported below is one T cell receptor (beta chain). Antigen unknown. The input for sorted-subset replicate PCRs was approximately 200 ng DNA, around 27,000 T cell genomes. The repertoire was sequenced with immunoSEQ multiplex PCR; TCRdb's copy has only in-frame clones and lacks some. Here the sample spans millions of clones, just under 95% being singletons. The V and J ends lost 2 bases and 2 bases, in that order; junction bases with no gene match: 15. The CDR3 totals 19 residues. Germline-derived CDR1 and CDR2 are GTSNPN and SVGIG (reference sequence). This record belongs to a study of shared clonotypes between healthy human individuals. Points from the study as a whole: Across subsets, estimated richness was generally greater for naive than for memory populations. Non-shared clonotypes had lower generation probabilities than clonotypes shared by all four sorted-subset donors. At large depth, rarefaction still showed sorted-subset sequencing to be incomplete.

Cells designated naive CD8 were CD45RO-negative and were positively selected for CCR7, with terminally differentiated effector memory CD45RA+ cells excluded. The TCR originated in a young man in good health. The sequenced sample was naive CD8+ T cells sorted from blood. V and J are TRBV30 and TRBJ2-6; 7 bases line up with TRBD1. The CDR3 spells CAWSPPTGTVFAGANVLTF. The CDR3, as DNA: TGTGCCTGGAGTCCACCGACAGGGACGGTATTCGCTGGGGCCAACGTCCTGACTTTC.